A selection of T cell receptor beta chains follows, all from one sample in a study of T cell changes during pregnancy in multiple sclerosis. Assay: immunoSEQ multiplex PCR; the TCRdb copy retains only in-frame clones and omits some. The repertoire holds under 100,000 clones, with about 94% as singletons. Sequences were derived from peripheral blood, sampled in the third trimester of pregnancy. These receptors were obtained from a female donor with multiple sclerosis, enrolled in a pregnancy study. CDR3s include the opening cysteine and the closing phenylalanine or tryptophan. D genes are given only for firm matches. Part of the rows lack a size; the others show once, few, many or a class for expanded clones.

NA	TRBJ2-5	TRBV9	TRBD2	TGTGCCAGCAGCCCTATGGCTAGCGGGGCGAATCCGACCCTCCGAGAGACCCAGTACTTC	CASSPMASGANPTLRETQYF
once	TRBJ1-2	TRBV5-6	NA	TGTGCCAGCAGCTTGAGAATAGGGGGCTATGGCTACACCTTC	CASSLRIGGYGYTF
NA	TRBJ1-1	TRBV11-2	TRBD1	TGTGCCAGCAGCTTGGAACAGGGGATGGTCACTGAAGCTTTCTTT	CASSLEQGMVTEAFF
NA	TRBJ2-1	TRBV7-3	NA	TGTGCCAGCAGCTTAGTAGCCCACAATGAGCAGTTCTTC	CASSLVAHNEQFF
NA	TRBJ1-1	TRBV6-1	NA	TGTGCCAGCAGTGCCTCAGCTGAAGCTTTCTTT	CASSASAEAFF
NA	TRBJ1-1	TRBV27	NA	TGTGCCAGCAGTTCCCAGGGGCCCCGCGTGAACACTGAAGCTTTCTTT	CASSSQGPRVNTEAFF
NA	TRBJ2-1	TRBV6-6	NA	TGTGCCAGCAGTCCACCCGGGAATGAGCAGTTCTTC	CASSPPGNEQFF
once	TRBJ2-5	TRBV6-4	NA	TGTGCCAGCAGTGACTCGATAAAATGGACACCACAAGAGACCCAGTACTTC	CASSDSIKWTPQETQYF
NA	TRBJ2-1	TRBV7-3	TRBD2	TGTGCCAGCAGCCCCCCGGGGGGTGAGCAGTTCTTC	CASSPPGGEQFF
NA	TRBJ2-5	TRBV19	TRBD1	TGTGCCACCGGTACAGGGGAATTGTACCAAGAGACCCAGTACTTC	CATGTGELYQETQYF
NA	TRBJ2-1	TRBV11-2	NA	TGTGCCAGCAGCCTAGGGGGACTCCTCTCCTACAATGAGCAGTTCTTC	CASSLGGLLSYNEQFF
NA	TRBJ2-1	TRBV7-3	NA	TGTGCCAGCAGCTTAAAACGAGGTGCGAATGAGCAGTTCTTC	CASSLKRGANEQFF
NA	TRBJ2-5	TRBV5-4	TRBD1	TGTGCCATTGGGACAGGGGAGGTGAGGGAGACCCAGTACTTC	CAIGTGEVRETQYF
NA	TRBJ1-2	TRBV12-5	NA	TGTGCTAGTGGTTTGGTATCCCAGGGTGGCGGCTACACCTTC	CASGLVSQGGGYTF
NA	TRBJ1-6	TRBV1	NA	TGCACCAGCAGCCATGGGGCCGGCTCCTATAATTCACCCCTCCACTTT	CTSSHGAGSYNSPLHF
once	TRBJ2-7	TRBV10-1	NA	TGCGCCAGCAGCAGGGTGGACGAGCAGTACTTC	CASSRVDEQYF
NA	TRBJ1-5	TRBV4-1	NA	TGCGCCAGCAGCCAAGGACAGGTTAGCAATCAGCCCCAGCATTTT	CASSQGQVSNQPQHF
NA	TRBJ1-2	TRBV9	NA	TGTGCCAGCAGCGGCGACTTGGGGGGGCTGAAGGATGGCTACACCTTC	CASSGDLGGLKDGYTF
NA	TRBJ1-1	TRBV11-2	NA	TGTGCCAGCAGCAAAAGCCGGGGGGGGTACACTGAAGCTTTCTTT	CASSKSRGGYTEAFF
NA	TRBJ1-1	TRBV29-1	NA	TGCAGCGTTGGCGAAACGACTGAAGCTTTCTTT	CSVGETTEAFF
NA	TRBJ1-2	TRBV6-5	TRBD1	TGTGCCAGTTTGGGACAGCTTGGCTACACCTTC	CASLGQLGYTF
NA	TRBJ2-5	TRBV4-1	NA	TGCGCCAGCAGCCAAGGGTATAGAGGGGGAGAAGAGACCCAGTACTTC	CASSQGYRGGEETQYF
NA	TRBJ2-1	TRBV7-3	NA	TGTGCCAGCAGCTTACTATCCCGGGTCGGCAGACCCTACAATGAGCAGTTCTTC	CASSLLSRVGRPYNEQFF
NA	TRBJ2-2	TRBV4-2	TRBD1	TGTGCCAGCAGCCCAGTACAGGGGTTTCGGACCGGGGAGCTGTTTTTT	CASSPVQGFRTGELFF
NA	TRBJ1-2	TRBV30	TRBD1	TGTGCCTGGAGGAACAGGGGCGGGGGCTACACCTTC	CAWRNRGGGYTF
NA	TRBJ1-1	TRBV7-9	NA	TGTGCCAGCAGCTTAGCGGGGCTTGTGAACACTGAAGCTTTCTTT	CASSLAGLVNTEAFF
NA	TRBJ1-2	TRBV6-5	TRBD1	TGTGCCAGCAGTACGGGACAGAACTATGGCTACACCTTC	CASSTGQNYGYTF
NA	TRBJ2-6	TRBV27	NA	TGTGCCAGCAGTCTGTTCTCTGGGGCCAACGTCCTGACTTTC	CASSLFSGANVLTF
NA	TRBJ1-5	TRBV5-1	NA	TGCGCCAGCAGCCCCCAAGGCTCAGGGCCCCAGCATTTT	CASSPQGSGPQHF
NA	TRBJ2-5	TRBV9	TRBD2	TGTGCCAGCAGCCCTAGCGGGGGGCGAGAGACCCAGTACTTC	CASSPSGGRETQYF
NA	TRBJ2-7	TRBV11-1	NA	TGTGCCAGCAGCCCAAAAGGGGCGGCCGGAACCTACGAGCAGTACTTC	CASSPKGAAGTYEQYF
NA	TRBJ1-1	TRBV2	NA	TGTGCCAGCAGTGAAAGGGTTGGGGGCCTTATGAACACTGAAGCTTTCTTT	CASSERVGGLMNTEAFF